The clone carrying this T cell receptor beta chain turned up a few times. Antigen: not known. This CDR3 contains 20 residues. From germline, CDR1 is LGHDT and CDR2 YNNKEL (reference sequence). The V segment lost 0 bases and the J segment 7 bases; nucleotides outside the gene matches: 19. The sample belongs to a study of molecular identifiers for immune sequencing clone quantification. Study-wide results and limits: Same-barcode identical TCR molecules could make highly expanded clones look smaller than they are. Reports indicate spiked Jurkat TCR RNA from one cell could be found among 1 million or so naive cells. Clones above 20 RNA copies contained over 97% of effector molecules and under 1% of naive molecules.

Sorted naive CD8 T cells were those defined as CD8+CD4-CCR7+CD45RA+. MiXCR, applied by TCRdb to the PCR reads, yields one record per CDR3 protein. Of hundreds of thousands of distinct CDR3 sequences listed, over 25% are singletons. Sequences were obtained from naive CD8+ T cells from blood, with Jurkat cell RNA spiked in. Specified subset: FACS-sorted CD8+CD4-CCR7+CD45RA+ naive T cells. This chain connects TRBV3-1 to TRBJ1-2; TRBD1 matches at 11 bases. This receptor was identified in a human donor in good health. Some libraries in this study had Jurkat cell RNA spiked in. For the CDR3, the DNA is TGTGCCAGCAGCCAAGATGAGGCGTTCATCTTTAAGGACAGGGGGCTTGGCTACACCTTC. Translating it yields CASSQDEAFIFKDRGLGYTF.